This T cell receptor (beta chain) was sequenced in a study of T cell repertoires in cytomegalovirus infection. About the research overall: The public TCR beta signatures pointed to both CMV infection and matching HLA type.

Overall study results and limits: HLA-C-restricted CMV-specific TCR beta clonotypes were dominant in the ex vivo response. Accumulated public TCR beta family frequency recognized individuals carrying CMV together with the relevant HLA.

MiXCR, applied by TCRdb to the reads, yields one record per CDR3 protein. In the table there are hundreds of thousands of distinct CDR3 sequences, about a sixth of which are singletons. Germline loops: CDR1 MGHRA, CDR2 YSYEKL. Between the trimmed V and J ends, which lost 5 bases and 7 bases, there was a span of 18 bases. CDR3 length equals 15 residues. This clonotype was seen many times. The antigen is unknown. This clonotype was sampled from a human donor in good health (CMV status not recorded). Some clones in this sample may be carry-over from other donors' samples. Material for sequencing was PBMCs. V gene TRBV4-1 combines with J gene TRBJ2-1, with TRBD1 as a possible D gene (7 bases). The DNA for the CDR3 is TGCGCCAGCAGCAAAAGTCAGGGGGGCCTAAATGAGCAGTTCTTC. As protein: CASSKSQGGLNEQFF.